The clone carrying this T cell receptor beta chain was detected a few times. Trimming removed 4 bases at V and 1 base at J, with 4 bases between. The CDR3 extends over 11 amino acids. CDR1 is SQVTM and CDR2 is ANQGSEA in the germline V gene. TCRdb redid the calling of the RT-PCR reads with MiXCR, one entry per CDR3 protein. The table shows about 700,000 distinct CDR3 sequences, with approximately 14% occurring only once. Sequences were obtained from memory CD4+ T cells from blood. V and J are TRBV29-1 and TRBJ1-1, with D unresolved. This sequence was found in a female donor in good health, serving as a healthy control. This CDR3 is CSVAENTEAFF. The CDR3 region has the DNA TGCAGCGTTGCTGAGAACACTGAAGCTTTCTTT.